This T cell receptor (beta chain) was recorded in a study of T cells in Graves' hyperthyroidism and ophthalmopathy. Overall study: Before treatment of any kind, peripheral blood was taken at initial diagnosis.

RNA transcripts yielded amplified TCR beta CDR3 regions. Initially, a first-round RT-PCR of the TCR CDR3 employed the HTBI primer set. TCRdb recomputed calls from the multiplex PCR reads with MiXCR, one row per CDR3 protein. The repertoire includes about 560,000 distinct CDR3 sequences, roughly 17% of them detected once, and around 19% sits in the top ten. For Graves' hyperthyroidism to be stable, ophthalmopathy could not progress within 18 months. The authors obtained PBMCs from 9 to 10 ml of fresh peripheral blood. Study conclusions and caveats: Most thyroid clonotypes expanded above 0.001 were also detected in blood.

This clonotype was seen a handful of times. Its antigen is currently unknown. Sequenced sample: blood. This clonotype was obtained from a woman between 18 and 29 years old with Graves' hyperthyroidism.

DNA for the CDR3: TGTGCCAGCTCACTTTGGGACCGACCCGAAGGCTACACCTTC. It codes for CASSLWDRPEGYTF. V is TRBV18 and J is TRBJ1-2; a possible D gene is TRBD1 (5 bases). Germline V CDR1 and CDR2: KGHSH, LQKENI. Between the trimmed V and J ends, which lost 4 bases and 8 bases, there was a span of 17 bases. This CDR3 has 14 amino acids.